The present T cell receptor (beta chain) was sequenced within a study of human T cells and chemical hapten exposure. Documented time point: pre-sensitization, week 0. This sample's treatment: therapeutic diphenylcyclopropenone sensitization with weekly scalp DPC. Whole blood that had not been fractionated was the source of extracted total RNA. This clonotype showed up many times. Between the trimmed V and J ends, which lost 10 bases and 8 bases, there was a span of 16 bases. Germline V gene data show CDR1 as ENHRY and CDR2 as SYGVKD. This CDR3 spans 12 amino acids. A single record per CDR3 protein comes from TCRdb applying MiXCR to the RACE reads. Altogether roughly 36,000 distinct CDR3 sequences are present, about 9.4% being singletons, with the ten largest covering roughly 27%.

The origin of this receptor is a man aged 45-60 years with alopecia areata. Some clones in this sample may be carry-over from other donors' samples. Sequenced material: whole blood, taken in connection with sensitization to the hapten diphenylcyclopropenone (DPC). This chain links TRBV10-3 with TRBJ2-3, with a tentative D call TRBD2 (6 bases). Here the CDR3 DNA reads TGTGCCACGGGGGTCGAGAGAGCTACGCAGTATTTT. This gives the protein CATGVERATQYF.